What follows are 26 T cell receptor beta chains derived from one specimen sequenced in a study of blood T cell repertoires in COVID-19. Assay used: immunoSEQ multiplex PCR; TCRdb lists only in-frame clones, some missing. The table has 300,000 to 350,000 clones, about 90% seen once. Sequenced sample: peripheral blood. Every receptor here comes from a woman younger than 30 who had recovered from COVID-19.

The CDR3 DNA reads TGTGCCACCAGTACAGGGATGGCAGATACGCAGTATTTT. It translates to CATSTGMADTQYF. This chain uses TRBV24-1 with TRBJ2-3; tentatively, D is TRBD1 (6 bases). Trimming removed 6 bases from V and 4 bases from J, with 10 bases in between. Germline CDR1 reads KGHDR; CDR2 reads SFDVKD. The CDR3 length is 13 residues.

This clone showed up just once. The rearrangement joins TRBV27 to TRBJ1-4; tentative D call: TRBD1 (5 bases). The V end was cut by 5 bases, the J end by 7 bases, with 11 bases between. CDR1 is MNHEY, CDR2 SMNVEV, per germline (reference sequence). The CDR3 runs 13 residues. The DNA for the CDR3 is TGTGCCAGCAGTCGTTCCAGGGCTGAAAAACTGTTTTTT. Encoded protein: CASSRSRAEKLFF.

The chain uses TRBV2 and TRBJ1-1; a possible D gene is TRBD1 (5 bases). The length of the CDR3 is 12 residues. V was pared by 3 bases and J by 9 bases, with 11 bases between. In germline, CDR1 is SNHLY, CDR2 FYNNEI. CDR3 coding DNA: TGTGCCAGCAGTGACGCGGGGCGACAAGCTTTCTTT. Amino acids: CASSDAGRQAFF.

The rearrangement uses TRBV12-5 and TRBJ2-2; no clear D. CDR1 is LGHNT, CDR2 FRNRAP, per germline. V was clipped by 6 bases and J by 6 bases, with 11 bases between them. This CDR3 has 13 amino acids. CDR3 sequence (DNA): TGTGCTAGTGGCCATTGGTCAGCCGGGGAGCTGTTTTTT. This encodes CASGHWSAGELFF. The variable domain in full, with the rest retrieved from reference TRBV12-5 and TRBJ2-2, is DARVTQTPRHKVTEMGQEVTMRCQPILGHNTVFWYRQTMMQGLELLAYFRNRAPLDDSGMPKDRFSAEMPDATLATLKIQPSEPRDSAVYFCASGHWSAGELFFGEGSRLTVL.

The J gene is TRBJ2-3, the V gene TRBV7-9, with D tentatively TRBD1 (5 bases). The germline CDR1 and CDR2 sequences are SEHNR and FQNEAQ (reference sequence). With 5 bases removed from V and 3 bases from J, the gap between germline ends came to 18 bases. CDR3 length: 16 amino acids. The CDR3 DNA is TGTGCCAGCAGCGAGGCCTCAGGGAAGGGGACAGATACGCAGTATTTT. Encoded protein: CASSEASGKGTDTQYF.

The CDR3 here is CASSQETRALIAKNIQYF. CDR3 bases: TGCGCCAGCAGCCAAGAAACCAGGGCCTTAATAGCCAAAAACATTCAGTACTTC. J is TRBJ2-4 and V is TRBV4-1, with D perhaps matching TRBD1 (5 bases). CDR1 is MGHRA and CDR2 is YSYEKL in the germline V gene. V was trimmed by 0 bases and J by 0 bases, leaving 15 bases between them. CDR3 length: 18 amino acids.

CDR3 sequence reads: CASSHTREPGGDTQYF. The DNA of the CDR3 is TGTGCCAGCAGTCATACGCGGGAGCCCGGGGGAGATACGCAGTATTTT. The chain recombines TRBV6-2 or TRBV6-3 with TRBJ2-3; 7 bases are shared with TRBD2. Per the germline V gene, CDR1 is MNHEY and CDR2 is SVGEGT. The junction had 13 bases not matched to a gene; V was cut back by 5 bases and J by 5 bases. The CDR3 covers 16 residues.

As for this clone: The sample carries other DNA sequences with the same CDR3. The chain links TRBV29-1 to TRBJ2-3, with D hard to call. The germline CDR1 and CDR2 sequences are SQVTM and ANQGSEA. The CDR3 covers 11 residues. V was trimmed by 4 bases and J by 5 bases, leaving 7 bases between them. DNA for the CDR3: TGCAGCGTTGTCGCCGGAGATACGCAGTATTTT. Translated, it gives CSVVAGDTQYF.

The chain is built from TRBV4-1 and TRBJ2-2, with 8 bases aligning to TRBD2. Germline V gene sequence: CDR1 MGHRA, CDR2 YSYEKL. CDR3 length: 20 amino acids. The ends lost 3 bases at V and 0 bases at J; junction bases unmatched: 15. In DNA form, the CDR3 reads TGCGCCAGCAGCCAGACCCGGTGGGGTAGCGGGACCCCGAACACCGGGGAGCTGTTTTTT. This sequence encodes CASSQTRWGSGTPNTGELFF.

CDR3 in amino acids: CASGTSGNTGELFF. As DNA, the CDR3 is TGCGCCAGCGGAACTAGCGGGAACACCGGGGAGCTGTTTTTT. The chain links TRBV10-2 to TRBJ2-2; 8 bases are a match to TRBD2. CDR1 is WSHSY, CDR2 SAAADI, per germline. The CDR3 contains 14 residues. Losses at the gene ends were 8 bases for V and 1 base for J; bases not matched to a gene: 3.

The V gene is TRBV11-3, the J gene TRBJ1-6; D is possibly TRBD1 (6 bases). The ends were cut back, 5 bases at V and 4 bases at J, with 6 bases in the middle. CDR3 size: 13 residues. CDR1 is SGHNT, CDR2 YENEEA, per germline. CDR3 protein: CASSGQYNSPLHF. DNA for the CDR3: TGTGCCAGCAGCGGACAGTATAATTCACCCCTCCACTTT.

The V and J genes are TRBV7-4 and TRBJ2-7; a possible D gene is TRBD1 (5 bases). This CDR3 has 17 amino acids. V lost 1 base to trimming and J lost 6 bases, with 22 bases between them. Germline V gene lookup returns CDR1 SGHVT and CDR2 SQSDAQ. The CDR3 DNA reads as TGTGCCAGCAGCTTAGTCCAGCTTTCAGGGCCAAAGTGCGAGCAGTACGTC. It yields the protein CASSLVQLSGPKCEQYV.

CDR3 loop: CASSYSIETPNEQYV. For the CDR3, the DNA is TGTGCCAGCAGTTACTCGATAGAGACACCAAACGAGCAGTACGTC. The V gene is TRBV6-6, the J gene TRBJ2-7; D is unresolved. V lost 0 bases to trimming and J lost 5 bases, with 14 bases between them. The CDR3 has 15 amino acids. Germline V gene sequence: CDR1 MNHNY, CDR2 SVGAGI (reference sequence).

This chain connects TRBV6-4 to TRBJ2-7, with 9 bases that match TRBD2. The ends lost 9 bases at V and 0 bases at J; junction bases unmatched: 9. Germline CDR1 is MRHNA and CDR2 is SNTAGT. CDR3 length: 15 residues. The CDR3 DNA is TGTGCCAGACCGAGTAGCGGGAGCTCCTCCTACGAGCAGTACGTC. Protein: CARPSSGSSSYEQYV.

The rearrangement links TRBV7-2 to TRBJ2-3; 9 bases are shared with TRBD2. Germline CDR1 SGHTA, CDR2 FQGNSA. This CDR3 is built from 17 residues. The junction had 7 bases not matched to a gene; V was cut back by 1 base and J by 2 bases. The CDR3 protein is CASSLVVSGGYTDTQYF. The CDR3 DNA reads TGTGCCAGCAGCTTAGTGGTTAGCGGGGGATACACAGATACGCAGTATTTT.

The V and J genes are TRBV11-2 and TRBJ2-1; 7 bases map to TRBD1. The germline V gene has CDR1 SGHAT and CDR2 FQNNGV. CDR3 length: 17 amino acids. Trimming cost V 0 bases and J 7 bases; bases outside gene matches: 12. The CDR3 sequence: CASSLDSIGTVDNEQFF. The CDR3, as DNA: TGTGCCAGCAGCTTAGATTCAATTGGGACAGTCGATAATGAGCAGTTCTTC.

The chain uses TRBV3-1 (or the pseudogene TRBV3-2) and TRBJ2-2; 13 bases are shared with TRBD2. The junction had 1 base not matched to a gene; V was cut back by 4 bases and J by 5 bases. There are 15 residues in the CDR3. Germline V CDR1 and CDR2: LGHDT, YNNKEL (reference sequence). CDR3 protein: CASSLGLAGTGELFF. The DNA for the CDR3 is TGTGCCAGCAGCCTGGGACTAGCGGGGACCGGGGAGCTGTTTTTT.

The gene calls are TRBV3-1 (or the pseudogene TRBV3-2) and TRBJ2-5, with 12 bases that match TRBD1. With 4 bases clipped from V and 4 bases from J, the junction kept 10 bases outside the gene matches. CDR3 length: 17 residues. Germline V CDR1 and CDR2: LGHDT, YNNKEL (reference sequence). The CDR3 sequence is CASSRTKPGQGAETQYF. The CDR3 DNA sequence: TGTGCCAGCAGCCGAACAAAGCCGGGACAGGGGGCAGAGACCCAGTACTTC.

This clone was detected a few times. The V call is TRBV4-3, the J call TRBJ2-1; TRBD2 aligns across 7 bases. V dropped 1 base and J dropped 0; count of bases not matched to a gene: 3. Germline CDR1 and CDR2: LGHNA and YSLEER. The CDR3 is 16 amino acids. The CDR3 sequence: CASSQAWTSSYNEQFF. The CDR3 DNA reads TGCGCCAGCAGCCAAGCCTGGACTAGCTCCTACAATGAGCAGTTCTTC.

The rearrangement uses TRBV4-3 and TRBJ2-1; no firm D call. From germline, CDR1 is LGHNA and CDR2 YSLEER. The CDR3 has 14 amino acids. V shed 1 base and J shed 5 bases, with 9 bases lying between them. The CDR3 DNA follows: TGCGCCAGCAGCCAAGTTCTAGGCCACAATGAGCAGTTCTTC. Encoded protein: CASSQVLGHNEQFF.

The chain recombines TRBV12-5 with TRBJ1-1; D is perhaps TRBD1 (6 bases). Germline-derived CDR1 and CDR2 are LGHNT and FRNRAP. The germline V and J ends were trimmed by 7 bases and 11 bases, with 17 bases remaining between them. This CDR3 has 12 residues. CDR3 DNA sequence: TGTGCTAGTGCCCGAGGGGGGGGTAGGGCTTTCTTT. It yields the protein CASARGGGRAFF.

This clone occurred once. As DNA, the CDR3 is TGTGCCAGCAGTTACGCGTTTGGGGGCGTAAATCCCGGGGAGCTGTTTTTT. Amino acids: CASSYAFGGVNPGELFF. The chain uses TRBV6-2 or TRBV6-3 and TRBJ2-2, with D possibly being TRBD1 (6 bases). The CDR3 runs 17 residues. V was clipped by 2 bases and J by 6 bases, with 19 bases between them. CDR1 and CDR2 (germline): MNHEY, SVGEGT.

The gene calls are TRBV13 and TRBJ2-1; perhaps TRBD2 as D (6 bases). In germline, CDR1 is PRHDT, CDR2 FYEKMQ (reference sequence). This CDR3 is built from 15 residues. The germline V and J ends were trimmed by 5 bases and 2 bases, with 13 bases remaining between them. The CDR3 DNA follows: TGTGCCAGCAGCGTCCGGGACTTCGCCTACAATGAGCAGTTCTTC. Translated, it gives CASSVRDFAYNEQFF.

V gene TRBV24-1 combines with J gene TRBJ2-3; 10 positions match TRBD1. The CDR3 is 15 amino acids. Germline V gene sequence: CDR1 KGHDR, CDR2 SFDVKD. The ends lost 3 bases at V and 3 bases at J; junction bases unmatched: 2. CDR3 bases: TGTGCCACCAGTGATCGGACAGGGGGGACAGATACGCAGTATTTT. Translating it yields CATSDRTGGTDTQYF.

This chain uses TRBV9 with TRBJ1-1; 7 bases are shared with TRBD1. Per germline, CDR1 SGDLS and CDR2 YYNGEE. The CDR3 is 13 residues long. V shed 2 bases, J shed 7 bases, and the junction held 5 bases outside the gene matches. The CDR3 loop reads CASSVGAGGEAFF. The CDR3 nucleotides read TGTGCCAGCAGCGTCGGGGCAGGGGGTGAAGCTTTCTTT.

This clone was recorded only once. The chain links TRBV7-9 to TRBJ2-3; D is undetermined. V gave up 0 bases and J gave up 7 bases, with 8 bases separating them. Germline V gene lookup returns CDR1 SEHNR and CDR2 FQNEAQ (reference sequence). This CDR3 is 13 amino acids long. CDR3 coding DNA: TGTGCCAGCAGCTTAGCGGGCCATAATACGCAGTATTTT. This sequence encodes CASSLAGHNTQYF.